The 32 T cell receptor beta chains reported below all come from one sample, sequenced in a study of tumour-infiltrating T cells in Burkitt lymphoma. Clones were read by immunoSEQ multiplex PCR, and TCRdb kept only the in-frame ones, dropping some. The sample yields around 900 clones, almost 85% seen once. Source material: tumor tissue. The receptor set was obtained from a human donor with Burkitt lymphoma. Some clones in this sample may be carry-over from other donors' samples.

This chain uses TRBV5-5 with TRBJ2-2; D is perhaps TRBD1 (5 bases). CDR3 length: 17 amino acids. V lost 4 bases and J lost 2, with 18 bases in between. Per the germline V gene, CDR1 is SGHKS and CDR2 is YYEKEE (reference sequence). DNA of the CDR3: TGTGCCAGCAGCCCCTCCATTTACAGGCCTAACACCGGGGAGCTGTTTTTT. Its translation: CASSPSIYRPNTGELFF.

The gene calls are TRBV5-1 and TRBJ2-3; 7 bases map to TRBD2. Per the germline V gene, CDR1 is SGHRS and CDR2 is YFSETQ. V shed 0 bases, J shed 1 base, and the junction held 2 bases outside the gene matches. The CDR3 length is 15 residues. CDR3 loop: CASSLDGLGTDTQYF. The CDR3 nucleotides are TGCGCCAGCAGCTTGGATGGACTAGGCACAGATACGCAGTATTTT.

The genes are TRBV5-6 and TRBJ1-1; D gene unclear. The CDR3 runs to 13 residues. Germline V lookup: CDR1 SGHDT, CDR2 YYEEEE. The ends were cut back, 2 bases at V and 1 base at J, with 6 bases in the middle. The CDR3 DNA follows: TGTGCCAGCAGCTTTCTGGAGAACACTGAAGCTTTCTTT. Translating it yields CASSFLENTEAFF.

As DNA, the CDR3 is TGTGCCAGCAGCTCCCTAACTAGCGGGAGGTACAATGAGCAGTTCTTC. Translation: CASSSLTSGRYNEQFF. The chain uses TRBV7-6 and TRBJ2-1; 12 positions agree with TRBD2. Unmatched junction bases numbered 5, after V lost 4 bases and J lost 4 bases. The CDR3 length is 16 residues. CDR1 and CDR2 from the germline V gene are SGHVS and FNYEAQ.

To note about this clone: Relative to the germline gene, one junction end is altered; a read error may explain this. The chain's CDR3 is CSSRTSGTDTQYF. CDR3 DNA sequence: TGCAGCTCCCGGACTAGCGGGACAGATACGCAATATTTT. The chain uses TRBV29-1 and TRBJ2-3; TRBD2 agrees at 12 bases. The germline V gene encodes CDR1 SQVTM and CDR2 ANQGSEA. The CDR3 totals 13 residues.

In its sample, this clone was seen once. CDR3 nucleotide sequence: TGCAGCGTGGGGGTTCGGGAGGGCCGAGAGACCCAGTACTTC. This encodes CSVGVREGRETQYF. The chain joins TRBV29-1 to TRBJ2-5, with TRBD2 matching 8 bases. Germline V lookup: CDR1 SQVTM, CDR2 ANQGSEA. Losses at the gene ends were 6 bases for V and 4 bases for J; bases not matched to a gene: 10. The CDR3 sequence is 14 residues long. Drawing the rest from reference TRBV29-1 and TRBJ2-5, the complete variable domain is SAVISQKPSRDICQRGTSLTIQCQVDSQVTMMFWYRQQPGQSLTLIATANQGSEATYESGFVIDKFPISRPNLTFSTLTVSNMSPEDSSIYLCSVGVREGRETQYFGPGTRLLVL.

The J gene is TRBJ1-1, the V gene TRBV7-9; D possibly corresponds to TRBD1 (6 bases). The CDR3 loop spans 16 amino acids. The V end lost 5 bases, the J end lost 0 bases, and 16 bases lay between the germline ends. The germline gives CDR1 SEHNR, CDR2 FQNEAQ (reference sequence). In DNA, the CDR3 is TGTGCCAGCAGCGCTTCTCCAGGGGAGATGAACACTGAAGCTTTCTTT. Translation gives CASSASPGEMNTEAFF.

The chain recombines TRBV4-1 with TRBJ1-3; the D is unclear. The ends were cut back, 1 base at V and 2 bases at J, with 6 bases in the middle. Germline-derived CDR1 and CDR2 are MGHRA and YSYEKL. The CDR3 is 14 amino acids. CDR3 sequence (DNA): TGCGCCAGCAGCCAAGTTGGGGCTGGAAACACCATATATTTT. Amino acids: CASSQVGAGNTIYF.

The chain employs TRBV21-1 and TRBJ2-6; the table names TRBD1, a call not compared with the DNA. TRBV21-1 is deemed a pseudogene. The CDR3 contains 16 residues. CDR3 sequence (DNA): TGTGCCAGCCCCCAGGGCGGAAGCTCTGGGGCCAACGTCCTGACTTTC. Protein sequence: CASPQGGSSGANVLTF.

This clone was seen only a few times. This rearrangement joins TRBV14 to TRBJ2-7; TRBD2 aligns across 7 bases. This CDR3 contains 15 residues. The germline gives CDR1 SGHDN, CDR2 FVKESK. The ends lost 2 bases at V and 4 bases at J; junction bases unmatched: 8. The CDR3 region is CASSQSWGGGYEQYF. The CDR3 DNA sequence: TGTGCCAGCAGCCAATCTTGGGGGGGAGGATACGAGCAGTACTTC. Using reference TRBV14 and TRBJ2-7 for the parts outside the CDR3, the full variable domain is EAGVTQFPSHSVIEKGQTVTLRCDPISGHDNLYWYRRVMGKEIKFLLHFVKESKQDESGMPNNRFLAERTGGTYSTLKVQPAELEDSGVYFCASSQSWGGGYEQYFGPGTRLTVT.

Only a few counts were recorded for this clone. The chain carries TRBV14 and TRBJ2-1; D uncertain. This CDR3 has 16 amino acids. V dropped 1 base and J dropped 0 bases, with 10 bases sitting between them. From germline, CDR1 is SGHDN and CDR2 FVKESK. The CDR3 sequence: CASSQGIRLSYNEQFF. CDR3 DNA sequence: TGTGCCAGCAGCCAAGGCATCAGACTCTCCTACAATGAGCAGTTCTTC. The full variable domain, in which reference TRBV14 and TRBJ2-1 provide the parts outside the CDR3, is EAGVTQFPSHSVIEKGQTVTLRCDPISGHDNLYWYRRVMGKEIKFLLHFVKESKQDESGMPNNRFLAERTGGTYSTLKVQPAELEDSGVYFCASSQGIRLSYNEQFFGPGTRLTVL.

J is TRBJ1-6 and V is TRBV27; 7 bases align to TRBD1. J was trimmed by 7 bases and V by 5 bases; bases with no gene match: 5. The germline V gene has CDR1 MNHEY and CDR2 SMNVEV (reference sequence). This CDR3 comprises 14 residues. The CDR3 spells CASSRRDSNSPLHF. CDR3 nucleotide sequence: TGTGCCAGCAGTCGGAGGGACAGCAATTCACCCCTCCACTTT.

This chain links TRBV28 with TRBJ1-2; D ambiguous. Germline values: CDR1 MDHEN, CDR2 SYDVKM. This CDR3 comprises 12 residues. Trimming cost V 6 bases and J 0 bases, with 5 bases left between them. The CDR3 is CASRRSNYGYTF. As DNA, the CDR3 is TGTGCCAGCAGAAGGTCTAACTATGGCTACACCTTC.

J is TRBJ2-1 and V is TRBV5-6; 7 nucleotides agree with TRBD2. Germline CDR1 SGHDT, CDR2 YYEEEE. With 5 bases clipped from V and 10 bases from J, the junction kept 3 bases outside the gene matches. This CDR3 is built from 11 residues. The CDR3 spells CASSYSGEQFF. As DNA, the CDR3 is TGTGCCAGCAGTTATAGCGGGGAGCAGTTCTTC.

This chain connects TRBV7-3 to TRBJ2-3, with TRBD2 identical over 8 bases. Per germline, CDR1 SGHTA and CDR2 FQGTGA. Losses at the gene ends were 3 bases for V and 1 base for J; bases not matched to a gene: 3. CDR3 size: 15 residues. The CDR3 coding sequence is TGTGCCAGCAGCTTGAATAGCGGGGGCACAGATACGCAGTATTTT. Translating gives CASSLNSGGTDTQYF.

V gene TRBV10-1 combines with J gene TRBJ1-6, with unresolved D. Germline CDR1 and CDR2: WNHNN and SYGVQD (reference sequence). V was cut by 5 bases and J by 9 bases, with 14 bases left in between. The CDR3 extends over 14 amino acids. The CDR3 loop is CASSFTEVPSPLHF. In nucleotides, the CDR3 is TGCGCCAGCAGTTTTACCGAAGTACCTTCACCCCTCCACTTT.

The chain is built from TRBV5-6 and TRBJ1-2; D unclear. The CDR3 extends over 15 amino acids. Germline CDR1 and CDR2: SGHDT and YYEEEE. Trimming stripped 0 bases from V and 1 base from J, with 10 bases between. The CDR3 sequence: CASSLAAARNYGYTF. CDR3 DNA: TGTGCCAGCAGCTTGGCGGCAGCCCGTAACTATGGCTACACCTTC. The full variable domain, with the rest looked up from reference TRBV5-6 and TRBJ1-2, is DAGVTQSPTHLIKTRGQQVTLRCSPKSGHDTVSWYQQALGQGPQFIFQYYEEEERQRGNFPDRFSGHQFPNYSSELNVNALLLGDSALYLCASSLAAARNYGYTFGSGTRLTVV.

This clone was detected a few times. The V gene is TRBV4-2, the J gene TRBJ1-4; D unresolved. The V end was cut by 4 bases, the J end by 8 bases, with 8 bases between. From germline, CDR1 is LGHNA and CDR2 YNFKEQ. The CDR3 loop spans 12 amino acids. The CDR3: CASSRAYEKLFF. CDR3 bases: TGTGCCAGCAGCCGAGCGTACGAAAAACTGTTTTTT.

This chain uses TRBV7-2 with TRBJ1-2; no definite D call. CDR1 SGHTA and CDR2 FQGNSA come from the germline V gene. The CDR3 runs to 14 residues. Trimming removed 1 base from V and 3 bases from J, with 9 bases in between. CDR3 DNA: TGTGCCAGCAGCTTAGATGTCGCGGACTATGGCTACACCTTC. Amino acids: CASSLDVADYGYTF.

The rearrangement uses TRBV7-3 and TRBJ2-1; 9 bases line up with TRBD2. This CDR3 has 16 residues. Germline trimming cut 5 bases from V and 7 bases from J; bases unmatched to any gene: 12. Germline-derived CDR1 and CDR2 are SGHTA and FQGTGA. DNA of the CDR3: TGTGCCAGCAGCCTTGGGCGGCGGGAGGGCCAGAATGAGCAGTTCTTC. It translates to CASSLGRREGQNEQFF. Together with reference TRBV7-3 and TRBJ2-1, the CDR3 gives the full variable domain: GAGVSQTPSNKVTEKGKYVELRCDPISGHTALYWYRQSLGQGPEFLIYFQGTGAADDSGLPNDRFFAVRPEGSVSTLKIQRTERGDSAVYLCASSLGRREGQNEQFFGPGTRLTVL.

The V and J genes are TRBV28 and TRBJ2-2; D not certain. In germline, CDR1 is MDHEN, CDR2 SYDVKM. The CDR3 totals 13 residues. V dropped 2 bases and J dropped 8 bases, with 9 bases sitting between them. The CDR3 here is CASSLSASGELFF. DNA of the CDR3: TGTGCCAGCAGTTTAAGTGCGTCGGGGGAGCTGTTTTTT. Full variable domain (remainder filled in from reference TRBV28 and TRBJ2-2): DVKVTQSSRYLVKRTGEKVFLECVQDMDHENMFWYRQDPGLGLRLIYFSYDVKMKEKGDIPEGYSVSREKKERFSLILESASTNQTSMYLCASSLSASGELFFGEGSRLTVL.

V is TRBV4-2 and J is TRBJ2-3; TRBD2 might be the D (6 bases). Germline V gene sequence: CDR1 LGHNA, CDR2 YNFKEQ. The CDR3 consists of 13 residues. V was pared by 9 bases and J by 0 bases, with 10 bases between. The CDR3 nucleotides are TGTGCCAGTAGCGGAGCCAGCACAGATACGCAGTATTTT. Translated, it gives CASSGASTDTQYF.

This clone came up a few times. The chain joins TRBV7-2 to TRBJ2-7, with a weak D call TRBD2 (5 bases). Germline V lookup: CDR1 SGHTA, CDR2 FQGNSA. CDR3 length: 13 residues. V was trimmed by 5 bases and J by 3 bases, leaving 11 bases between them. CDR3 sequence: CASSPFRGYEQYF. CDR3 nucleotides: TGTGCCAGCAGCCCATTCCGGGGCTACGAGCAGTACTTC.

V usage is TRBV5-1 and J usage is TRBJ2-2, with TRBD1 identical over 9 bases. The trim removed 3 bases at V and 4 bases at J, leaving 7 bases unmatched. The CDR3 runs to 16 residues. Germline V gene data show CDR1 as SGHRS and CDR2 as YFSETQ. DNA of the CDR3: TGCGCCAGCAGCTCCCCACAGGGGGCAGGCACCGGGGAGCTGTTTTTT. This translates into CASSSPQGAGTGELFF.

The chain joins TRBV5-1 to TRBJ1-2, with TRBD1 identical over 9 bases. V shed 4 bases and J 4 bases; nucleotides not matched to a gene: 5. This CDR3 has 14 amino acids. Germline V gives CDR1 SGHRS, CDR2 YFSETQ. The CDR3 region is CASSHGTGIYGYTF. The CDR3 DNA reads TGCGCCAGCAGCCATGGGACAGGGATCTATGGCTACACCTTC. Drawing the rest from reference TRBV5-1 and TRBJ1-2, the complete variable domain is KAGVTQTPRYLIKTRGQQVTLSCSPISGHRSVSWYQQTPGQGLQFLFEYFSETQRNKGNFPGRFSGRQFSNSRSEMNVSTLELGDSALYLCASSHGTGIYGYTFGSGTRLTVV.

The V gene is TRBV15, the J gene TRBJ2-3; D perhaps matches TRBD2 (6 bases). CDR1 is LNHNV, CDR2 YYDKDF, per germline (reference sequence). The CDR3 runs to 16 residues. Trimming pared 1 base from V and 2 bases from J, leaving 13 bases between. This chain's CDR3 is CATSRGISGYTDTQYF. The CDR3 coding sequence is TGTGCCACCAGCAGAGGTATTAGCGGTTACACAGATACGCAGTATTTT.

The chain couples TRBV5-6 to TRBJ1-3; D gene uncertain. From germline, CDR1 is SGHDT and CDR2 YYEEEE. The CDR3 is 14 residues long. The V and J ends lost 1 base and 3 bases respectively, with 8 bases between them. CDR3 sequence (DNA): TGTGCCAGCAGCTTGTCGCCGGTTGGAAACACCATATATTTT. Translated, it gives CASSLSPVGNTIYF.

The rearrangement uses TRBV9 and TRBJ2-1; TRBD2 aligns across 10 bases. The CDR3 is 16 residues long. V dropped 0 bases and J dropped 4; count of bases not matched to a gene: 4. In germline, CDR1 is SGDLS, CDR2 YYNGEE. The CDR3 reads CASSVGEREGYNEQFF. In DNA, the CDR3 is TGTGCCAGCAGCGTAGGGGAGCGGGAGGGTTACAATGAGCAGTTCTTC.

The chain recombines TRBV6-5 with TRBJ1-6, with 8 positions matching TRBD1. With V trimmed by 6 bases and J by 4 bases, 5 bases remained unmatched. Germline V gene data show CDR1 as MNHEY and CDR2 as SVGAGI. The CDR3 is 15 amino acids. The CDR3 DNA is TGTGCCAGCAGAACGGGGGACAGGTATAATTCACCCCTCCACTTT. Its protein is CASRTGDRYNSPLHF.

The V call is TRBV28, the J call TRBJ2-7; D tentatively fits TRBD1 or TRBD2 (6 bases each). The CDR3 spans 15 residues. Per the germline V gene, CDR1 is MDHEN and CDR2 is SYDVKM. The V end was cut by 1 base, the J end by 3 bases, with 13 bases between. CDR3 amino acids: CASSLLGGPLYEQYF. CDR3 in DNA: TGTGCCAGCAGTTTATTAGGGGGGCCTCTCTACGAGCAGTACTTC.

This chain joins TRBV5-1 and TRBJ1-2; 8 bases agree with TRBD1. This CDR3 region has 17 residues. The ends lost 0 bases at V and 1 base at J; junction bases unmatched: 8. The germline V gene has CDR1 SGHRS and CDR2 YFSETQ. The CDR3 coding sequence is TGCGCCAGCAGCTTGGATCAGCAGGGGGCCTATAACTATGGCTACACCTTC. Encoded protein: CASSLDQQGAYNYGYTF.

This rearrangement joins TRBV7-9 to TRBJ1-1; weak D call: TRBD1 (6 bases). The V end was cut by 5 bases, the J end by 10 bases, with 20 bases between. The CDR3 contains 14 residues. CDR1 is SEHNR, CDR2 FQNEAQ, per germline (reference sequence). The DNA of the CDR3 is TGTGCCAGCAGCCCACCGGAACAATCAGGGGCAGCTTTCTTT. Its protein is CASSPPEQSGAAFF.